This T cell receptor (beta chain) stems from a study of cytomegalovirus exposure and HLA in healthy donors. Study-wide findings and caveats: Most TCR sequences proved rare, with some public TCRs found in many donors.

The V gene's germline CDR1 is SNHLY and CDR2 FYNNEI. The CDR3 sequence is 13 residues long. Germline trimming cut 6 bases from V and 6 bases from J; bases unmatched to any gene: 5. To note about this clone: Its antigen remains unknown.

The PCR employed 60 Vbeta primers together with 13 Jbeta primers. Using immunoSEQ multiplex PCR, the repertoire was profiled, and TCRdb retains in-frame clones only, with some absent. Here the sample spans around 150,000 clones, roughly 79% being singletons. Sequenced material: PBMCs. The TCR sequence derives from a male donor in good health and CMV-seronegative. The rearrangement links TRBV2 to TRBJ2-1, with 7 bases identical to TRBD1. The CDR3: CASRDDRVNEQFF. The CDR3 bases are TGTGCCAGCAGAGACGACAGGGTCAATGAGCAGTTCTTC. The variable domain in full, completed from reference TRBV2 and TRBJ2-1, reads EPEVTQTPSHQVTQMGQEVILRCVPISNHLYFYWYRQILGQKVEFLVSFYNNEISEKSEIFDDQFSVERPDGSNFTLKIRSTKLEDSAMYFCASRDDRVNEQFFGPGTRLTVL.